What follows describes a single TCR beta chain. Its specificity is unknown. The data stem from a study of shared clonotypes between healthy human individuals. Turning to the study itself: Three plates each covered CD4 naive and memory; CD8 naive two, CD8 memory one.

Whole-study results and caveats: The naive CD4 repertoires of a few donors were compared, and approximately 5% of clonotypes were shared. Estimated richness values were generally larger in naive subsets than in memory subsets. Collection of samples was limited to blood; tissue repertoires likely differ.

Sequencing used immunoSEQ multiplex PCR; TCRdb keeps in-frame clones, though not all of them. The repertoire has about 1 million clones, around 75% of them found once; the top ten carry about 1.5%. Germline CDR1 and CDR2: KGHSH and LQKENI. The length of the CDR3 is 13 residues. V shed 2 bases and J shed 7 bases, with 9 bases lying between them. This rearrangement joins TRBV18 to TRBJ1-5, with unresolved D. Source material: memory CD4+ T cells sorted from blood. The subset was: CD45RA-negative fraction. This receptor was taken from a man aged 18 to 30 in good health. The CDR3 bases are TGTGCCAGCTCACCAGTAATGGGACAGCCCCAGCATTTT. Translating gives CASSPVMGQPQHF.